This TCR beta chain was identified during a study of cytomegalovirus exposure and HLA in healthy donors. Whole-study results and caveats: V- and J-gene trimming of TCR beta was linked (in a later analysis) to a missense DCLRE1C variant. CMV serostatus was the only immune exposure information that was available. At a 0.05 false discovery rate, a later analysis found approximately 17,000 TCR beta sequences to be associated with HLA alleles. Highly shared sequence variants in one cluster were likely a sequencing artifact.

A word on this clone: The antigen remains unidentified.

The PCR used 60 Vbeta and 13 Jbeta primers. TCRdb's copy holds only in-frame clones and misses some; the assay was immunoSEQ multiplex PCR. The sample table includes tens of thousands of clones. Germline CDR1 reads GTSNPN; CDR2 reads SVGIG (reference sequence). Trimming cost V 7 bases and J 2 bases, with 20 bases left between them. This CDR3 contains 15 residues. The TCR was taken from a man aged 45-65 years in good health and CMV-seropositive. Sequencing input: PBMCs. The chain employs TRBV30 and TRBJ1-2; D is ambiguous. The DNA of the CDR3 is TGTGCCTCCTTCCAGGCATCGAATGACAACTATGGCTACACCTTC. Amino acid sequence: CASFQASNDNYGYTF.